This T cell receptor (beta chain) emerged from a study of preoperative IRX-2 immunotherapy in early breast cancer. TCRdb keeps only in-frame clones here, not all; method: immunoSEQ multiplex PCR. The sample shows about 8,000 clones, over 75% of them seen only once. Germline V gene lookup returns CDR1 SGHTA and CDR2 FQGNSA. The CDR3 totals 13 residues. V was shortened by 5 bases and J by 8 bases, with 12 bases between the two germline ends. Documented treatment: preoperative locoregional IRX-2 cytokine immunotherapy. Patients received preoperative, locoregional IRX-2 cytokine immunotherapy in a phase Ib study.

Sequenced material: tumor tissue, taken after IRX-2 immunotherapy. The receptor was isolated from a human donor with breast cancer. This chain uses TRBV7-2 with TRBJ1-4; D unclear. In DNA, the CDR3 is TGTGCCAGCAGCCGAGACCGCCTGGAAAAACTGTTTTTT. Its protein is CASSRDRLEKLFF.